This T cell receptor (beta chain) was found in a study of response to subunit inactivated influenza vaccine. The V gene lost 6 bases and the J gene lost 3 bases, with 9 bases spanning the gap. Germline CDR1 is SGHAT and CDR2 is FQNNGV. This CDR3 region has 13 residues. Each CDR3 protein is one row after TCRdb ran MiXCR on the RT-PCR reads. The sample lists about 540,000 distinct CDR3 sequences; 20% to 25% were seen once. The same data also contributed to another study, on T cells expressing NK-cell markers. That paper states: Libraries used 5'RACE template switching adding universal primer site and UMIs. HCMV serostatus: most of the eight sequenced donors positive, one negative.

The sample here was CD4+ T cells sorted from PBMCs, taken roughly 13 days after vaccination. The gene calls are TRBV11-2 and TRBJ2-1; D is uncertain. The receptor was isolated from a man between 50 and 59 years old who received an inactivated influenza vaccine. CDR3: CASRLTDYNEQFF. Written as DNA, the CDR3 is TGTGCCAGCAGATTGACGGACTACAATGAGCAGTTCTTC.